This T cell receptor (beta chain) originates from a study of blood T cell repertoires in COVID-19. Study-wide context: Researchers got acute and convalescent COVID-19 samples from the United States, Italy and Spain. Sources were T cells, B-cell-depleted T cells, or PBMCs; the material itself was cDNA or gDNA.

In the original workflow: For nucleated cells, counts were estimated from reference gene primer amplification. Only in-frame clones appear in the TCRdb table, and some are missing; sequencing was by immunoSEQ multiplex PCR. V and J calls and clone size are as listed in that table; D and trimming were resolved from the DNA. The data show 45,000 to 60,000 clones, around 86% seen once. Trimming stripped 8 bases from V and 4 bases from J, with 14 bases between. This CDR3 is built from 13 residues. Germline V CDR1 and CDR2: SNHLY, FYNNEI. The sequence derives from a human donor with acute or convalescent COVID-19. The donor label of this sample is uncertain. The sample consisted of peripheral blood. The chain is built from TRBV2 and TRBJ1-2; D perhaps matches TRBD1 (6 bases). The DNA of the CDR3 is TGTGCCAGCGGGGATGCGGGGGCCTATGGCTACACCTTC. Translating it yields CASGDAGAYGYTF.